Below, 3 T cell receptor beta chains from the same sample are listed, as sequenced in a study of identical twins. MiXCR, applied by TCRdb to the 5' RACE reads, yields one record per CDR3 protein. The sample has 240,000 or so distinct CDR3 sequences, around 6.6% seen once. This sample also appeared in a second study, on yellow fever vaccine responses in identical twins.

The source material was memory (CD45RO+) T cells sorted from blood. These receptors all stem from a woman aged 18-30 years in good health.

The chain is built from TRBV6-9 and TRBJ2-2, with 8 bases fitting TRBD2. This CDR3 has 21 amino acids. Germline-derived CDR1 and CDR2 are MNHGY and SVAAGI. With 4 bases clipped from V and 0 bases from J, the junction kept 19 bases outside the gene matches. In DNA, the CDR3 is TGTGCCAGCAGTTTGCCCCGCGGTAGCGGGGAGAACCCAACGAACACCGGGGAGCTGTTTTTT. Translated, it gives CASSLPRGSGENPTNTGELFF.

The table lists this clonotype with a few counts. CDR3 DNA: TGCGCCAGCAGTGAAAGGGCCTACAATGAGCAGTTCTTC. This codes for CASSERAYNEQFF. The V gene is TRBV10-2, the J gene TRBJ2-1; D ambiguous. CDR3 length equals 13 residues. Germline V gene data show CDR1 as WSHSY and CDR2 as SAAADI. V dropped 3 bases and J dropped 2 bases, with 5 bases sitting between them.

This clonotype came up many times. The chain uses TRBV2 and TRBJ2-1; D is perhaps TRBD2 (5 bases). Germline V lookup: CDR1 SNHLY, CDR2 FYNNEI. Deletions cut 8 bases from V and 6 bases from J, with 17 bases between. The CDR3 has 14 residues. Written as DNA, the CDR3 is TGTGCCAGCCAACCCACTAGGACTCCCAATGAGCAGTTCTTC. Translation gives CASQPTRTPNEQFF.